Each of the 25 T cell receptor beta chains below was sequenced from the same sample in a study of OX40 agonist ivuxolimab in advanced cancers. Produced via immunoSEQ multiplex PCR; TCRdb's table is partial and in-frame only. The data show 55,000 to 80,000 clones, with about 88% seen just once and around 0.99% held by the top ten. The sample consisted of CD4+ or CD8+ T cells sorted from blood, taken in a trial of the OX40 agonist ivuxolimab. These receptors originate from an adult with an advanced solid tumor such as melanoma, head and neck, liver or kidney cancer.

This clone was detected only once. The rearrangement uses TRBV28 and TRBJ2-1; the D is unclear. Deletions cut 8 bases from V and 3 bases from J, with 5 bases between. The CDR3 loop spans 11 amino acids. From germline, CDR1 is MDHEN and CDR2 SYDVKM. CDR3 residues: CASGDYNEQFF. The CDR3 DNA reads TGTGCCAGCGGCGACTACAATGAGCAGTTCTTC. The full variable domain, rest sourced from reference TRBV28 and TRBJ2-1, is DVKVTQSSRYLVKRTGEKVFLECVQDMDHENMFWYRQDPGLGLRLIYFSYDVKMKEKGDIPEGYSVSREKKERFSLILESASTNQTSMYLCASGDYNEQFFGPGTRLTVL.

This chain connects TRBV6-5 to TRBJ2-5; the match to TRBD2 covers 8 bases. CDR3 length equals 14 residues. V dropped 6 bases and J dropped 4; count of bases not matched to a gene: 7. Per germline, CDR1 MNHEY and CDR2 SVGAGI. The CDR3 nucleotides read TGTGCCAGCAGACCGGGGGGGGCCCGAGAGACCCAGTACTTC. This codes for CASRPGGARETQYF.

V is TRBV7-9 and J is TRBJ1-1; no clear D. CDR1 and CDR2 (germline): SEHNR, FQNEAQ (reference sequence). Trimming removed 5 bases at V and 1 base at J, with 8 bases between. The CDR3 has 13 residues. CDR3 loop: CASSLFTNTEAFF. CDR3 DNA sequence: TGTGCCAGCAGCCTATTCACGAACACTGAAGCTTTCTTT.

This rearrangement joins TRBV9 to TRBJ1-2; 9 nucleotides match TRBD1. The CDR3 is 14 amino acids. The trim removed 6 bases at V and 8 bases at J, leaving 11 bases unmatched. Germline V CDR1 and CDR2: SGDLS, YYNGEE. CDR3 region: CASTEGGQGRGYTF. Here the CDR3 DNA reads TGTGCCAGCACCGAGGGGGGACAGGGTAGGGGCTACACCTTC.

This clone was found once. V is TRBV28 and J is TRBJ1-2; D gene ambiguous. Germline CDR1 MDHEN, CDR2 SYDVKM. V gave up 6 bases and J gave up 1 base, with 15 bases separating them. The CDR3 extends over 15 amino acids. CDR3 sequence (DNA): TGTGCCAGCAGCCCCGGGATATCCGGTAACTATGGCTACACCTTC. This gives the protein CASSPGISGNYGYTF.

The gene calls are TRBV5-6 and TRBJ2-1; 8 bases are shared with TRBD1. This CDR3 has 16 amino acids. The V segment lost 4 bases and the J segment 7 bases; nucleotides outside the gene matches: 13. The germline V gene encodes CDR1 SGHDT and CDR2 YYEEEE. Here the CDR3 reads CASSTAGQGARNEQFF. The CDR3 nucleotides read TGTGCCAGCAGCACCGCTGGGCAGGGGGCGCGAAATGAGCAGTTCTTC.

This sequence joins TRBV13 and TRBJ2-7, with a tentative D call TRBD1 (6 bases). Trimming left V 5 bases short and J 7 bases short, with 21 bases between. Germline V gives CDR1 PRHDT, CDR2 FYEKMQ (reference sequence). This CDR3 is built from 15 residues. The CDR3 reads CASSRGDTGLGEQYF. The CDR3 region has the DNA TGTGCCAGCAGCCGAGGGGACACAGGGCTGGGGGAGCAGTACTTC.

In DNA, the CDR3 is TGTGCCAGCAGCGTAGGACACCCGGGGGGGGGTATTTACCTCAATGAGCAGTTCTTC. It specifies CASSVGHPGGGIYLNEQFF. The genes are TRBV9 and TRBJ2-1, with 8 nucleotides matching TRBD2. Losses at the gene ends were 0 bases for V and 6 bases for J; bases not matched to a gene: 17. The CDR3 is made up of 19 amino acids. CDR1 is SGDLS and CDR2 is YYNGEE in the germline V gene.

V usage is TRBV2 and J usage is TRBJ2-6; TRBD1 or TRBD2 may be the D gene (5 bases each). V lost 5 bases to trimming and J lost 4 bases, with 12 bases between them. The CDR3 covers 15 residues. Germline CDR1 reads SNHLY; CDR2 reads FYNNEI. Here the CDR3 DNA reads TGTGCCAGCAGTCACGAGGGGCCCGGGGCCAACGTCCTGACTTTC. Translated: CASSHEGPGANVLTF.

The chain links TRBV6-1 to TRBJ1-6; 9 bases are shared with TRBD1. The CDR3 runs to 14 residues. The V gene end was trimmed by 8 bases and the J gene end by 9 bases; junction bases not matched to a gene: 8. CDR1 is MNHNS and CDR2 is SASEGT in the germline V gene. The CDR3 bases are TGTGCCAGCGGACAGGGACAGGGAGGTTCACCCCTCCACTTT. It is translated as CASGQGQGGSPLHF.

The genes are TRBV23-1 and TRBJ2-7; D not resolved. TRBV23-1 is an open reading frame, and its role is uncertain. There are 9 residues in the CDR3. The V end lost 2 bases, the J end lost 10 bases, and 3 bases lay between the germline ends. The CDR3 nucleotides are TGCGCCAGCAGTCAACTCCAGTACTTC. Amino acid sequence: CASSQLQYF.

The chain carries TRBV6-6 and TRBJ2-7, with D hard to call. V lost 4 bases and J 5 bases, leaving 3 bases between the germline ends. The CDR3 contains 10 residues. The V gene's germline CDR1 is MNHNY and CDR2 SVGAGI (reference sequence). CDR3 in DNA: TGTGCCAGCAGTTTGAACGAGCAGTACTTC. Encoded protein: CASSLNEQYF.

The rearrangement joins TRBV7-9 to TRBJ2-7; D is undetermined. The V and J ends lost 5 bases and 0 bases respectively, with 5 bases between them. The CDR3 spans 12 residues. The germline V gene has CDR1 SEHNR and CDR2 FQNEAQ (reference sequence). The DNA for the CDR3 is TGTGCCAGCAGCCCCATCTCCTACGAGCAGTACTTC. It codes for CASSPISYEQYF.

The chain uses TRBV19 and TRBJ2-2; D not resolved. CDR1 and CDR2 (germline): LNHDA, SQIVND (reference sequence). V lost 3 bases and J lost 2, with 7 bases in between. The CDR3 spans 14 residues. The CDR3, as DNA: TGTGCCAGTAGTATGCAAAGAAACACCGGGGAGCTGTTTTTT. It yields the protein CASSMQRNTGELFF.

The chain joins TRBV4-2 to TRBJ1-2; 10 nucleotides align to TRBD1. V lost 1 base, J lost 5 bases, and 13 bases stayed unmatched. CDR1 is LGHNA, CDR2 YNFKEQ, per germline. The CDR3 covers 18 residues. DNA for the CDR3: TGTGCCAGCAGCCAAGGACAGGGGGCGCAATCCCTAATTTATGGCTACACCTTC. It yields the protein CASSQGQGAQSLIYGYTF.

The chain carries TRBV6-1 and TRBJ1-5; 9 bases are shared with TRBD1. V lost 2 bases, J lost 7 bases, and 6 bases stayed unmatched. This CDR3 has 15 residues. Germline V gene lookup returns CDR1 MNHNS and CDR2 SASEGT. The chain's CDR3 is CASSETGGLRQPQHF. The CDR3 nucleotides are TGTGCCAGCAGTGAAACAGGGGGCTTAAGGCAGCCCCAGCATTTT.

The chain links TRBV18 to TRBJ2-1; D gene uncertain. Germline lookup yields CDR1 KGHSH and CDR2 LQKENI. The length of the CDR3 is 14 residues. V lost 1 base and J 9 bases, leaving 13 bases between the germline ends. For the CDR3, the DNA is TGTGCCAGCTCACCACAGCAGGAGTCGGGTGAGCAGTTCTTC. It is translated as CASSPQQESGEQFF. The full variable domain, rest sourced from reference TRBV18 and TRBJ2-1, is NAGVMQNPRHLVRRRGQEARLRCSPMKGHSHVYWYRQLPEEGLKFMVYLQKENIIDESGMPKERFSAEFPKEGPSILRIQQVVRGDSAAYFCASSPQQESGEQFFGPGTRLTVL.

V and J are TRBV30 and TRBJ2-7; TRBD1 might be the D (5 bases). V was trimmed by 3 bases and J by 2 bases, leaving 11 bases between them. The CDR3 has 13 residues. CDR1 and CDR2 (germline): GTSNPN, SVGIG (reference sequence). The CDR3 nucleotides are TGTGCCTGGAGCGCAGGGTCCCCCTACGAGCAGTACTTC. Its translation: CAWSAGSPYEQYF.

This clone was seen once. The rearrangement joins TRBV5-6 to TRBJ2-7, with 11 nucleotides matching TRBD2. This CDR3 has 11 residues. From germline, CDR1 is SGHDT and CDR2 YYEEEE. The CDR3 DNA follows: TGTGCCAGCAGCTCAACTAGCGGGAGCTATGTC. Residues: CASSSTSGSYV.

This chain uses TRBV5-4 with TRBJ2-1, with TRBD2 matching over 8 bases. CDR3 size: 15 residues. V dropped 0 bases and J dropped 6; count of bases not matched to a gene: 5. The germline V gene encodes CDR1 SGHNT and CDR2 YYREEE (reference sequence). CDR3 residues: CASSLAAAGVNEQFF. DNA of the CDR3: TGTGCCAGCAGCTTGGCCGCAGCGGGAGTCAATGAGCAGTTCTTC.

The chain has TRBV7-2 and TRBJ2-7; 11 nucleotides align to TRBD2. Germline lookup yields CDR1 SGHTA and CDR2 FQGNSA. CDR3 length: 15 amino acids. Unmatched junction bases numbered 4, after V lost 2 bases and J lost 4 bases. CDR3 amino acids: CASSLNSGGDYEQYF. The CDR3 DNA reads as TGTGCCAGCAGCTTAAATAGCGGGGGGGATTACGAGCAGTACTTC.

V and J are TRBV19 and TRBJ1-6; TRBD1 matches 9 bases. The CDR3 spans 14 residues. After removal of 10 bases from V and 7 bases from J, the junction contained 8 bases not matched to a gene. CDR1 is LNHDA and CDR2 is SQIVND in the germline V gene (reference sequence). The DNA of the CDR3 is TGTGCCACCGGTCGGACAGGGGCGAATTCACCCCTCCACTTT. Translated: CATGRTGANSPLHF.

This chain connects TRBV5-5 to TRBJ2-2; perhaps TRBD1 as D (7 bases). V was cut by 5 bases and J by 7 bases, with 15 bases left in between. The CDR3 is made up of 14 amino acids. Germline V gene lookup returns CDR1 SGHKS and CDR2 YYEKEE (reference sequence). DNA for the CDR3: TGTGCCAGCAGGCAAAACAGGGGAGGCGGGGAGCTGTTTTTT. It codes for CASRQNRGGGELFF. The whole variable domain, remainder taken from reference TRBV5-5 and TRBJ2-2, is DAGVTQSPTHLIKTRGQQVTLRCSPISGHKSVSWYQQVLGQGPQFIFQYYEKEERGRGNFPDRFSARQFPNYSSELNVNALLLGDSALYLCASRQNRGGGELFFGEGSRLTVL.

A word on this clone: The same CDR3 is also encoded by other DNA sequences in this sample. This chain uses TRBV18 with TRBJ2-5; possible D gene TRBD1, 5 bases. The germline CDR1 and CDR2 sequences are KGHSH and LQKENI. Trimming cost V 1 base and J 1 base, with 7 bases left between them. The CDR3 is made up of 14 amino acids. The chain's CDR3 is CASSPRQLQETQYF. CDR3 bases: TGTGCCAGCTCACCACGACAGCTCCAAGAGACCCAGTACTTC.

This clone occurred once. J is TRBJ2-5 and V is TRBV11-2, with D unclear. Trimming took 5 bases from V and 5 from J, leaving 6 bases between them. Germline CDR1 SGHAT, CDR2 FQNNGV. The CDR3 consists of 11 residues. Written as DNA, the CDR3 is TGTGCCAGCAGCGCCGGGGAGACCCAGTACTTC. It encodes CASSAGETQYF.